Presented here are 20 T cell receptor beta chains from one specimen sequenced in a study of blood T cell repertoires in COVID-19. Sequencing was performed with immunoSEQ multiplex PCR; in TCRdb, only in-frame clones are kept and a portion is missing. The sample holds about 310,000 clones, almost 90% seen once. Sequencing was done on a sample of PBMCs or T cells enriched from blood (not recorded which). The receptors originated from a woman under 30 with acute COVID-19.

The chain has TRBV28 and TRBJ2-1; a possible D gene is TRBD1 (6 bases). The CDR3 spans 15 residues. Per the germline V gene, CDR1 is MDHEN and CDR2 is SYDVKM. Trimming pared 4 bases from V and 3 bases from J, leaving 13 bases between. In DNA form, the CDR3 reads TGTGCCAGCAGTTATCGACAGGTCTTCTACAATGAGCAGTTCTTC. As protein: CASSYRQVFYNEQFF.

This rearrangement joins TRBV19 to TRBJ2-2; 8 bases are a match to TRBD2. Germline V gene lookup returns CDR1 LNHDA and CDR2 SQIVND (reference sequence). CDR3 length equals 14 residues. Losses at the gene ends were 4 bases for V and 4 bases for J; bases not matched to a gene: 2. The DNA of the CDR3 is TGTGCCAGTAGTACTCTAGCGGGCACCGGGGAGCTGTTTTTT. It codes for CASSTLAGTGELFF.

The chain uses TRBV19 and TRBJ1-3; D remains ambiguous. V lost 3 bases, J lost 0 bases, and 12 bases lay in between. The CDR3 consists of 16 residues. Germline CDR1 and CDR2: LNHDA and SQIVND (reference sequence). DNA for the CDR3: TGTGCCAGTAGTATGCCACAACAGAGCTCTGGAAACACCATATATTTT. Its translation: CASSMPQQSSGNTIYF.

The V gene is TRBV25-1, the J gene TRBJ2-7, with 7 nucleotides matching TRBD2. Germline CDR1 MGHDK, CDR2 SYGVNS. The junction had 12 bases not matched to a gene; V was cut back by 5 bases and J by 2 bases. CDR3 length: 16 amino acids. CDR3 in DNA: TGTGCCAGCAGTTGCACCGGGCGGGAGACAACCTACGAGCAGTACTTC. Residues: CASSCTGRETTYEQYF.

This clone was detected once. V is TRBV2 and J is TRBJ1-5, with 9 bases matching TRBD1. Germline V lookup: CDR1 SNHLY, CDR2 FYNNEI. CDR3 length: 15 amino acids. The V segment lost 5 bases and the J segment 1 base; nucleotides outside the gene matches: 3. CDR3 sequence (DNA): TGTGCCAGCAGTCAGGACAGGGGCAGCAATCAGCCCCAGCATTTT. Translating gives CASSQDRGSNQPQHF. The full variable domain, in which reference TRBV2 and TRBJ1-5 provide the parts outside the CDR3, is EPEVTQTPSHQVTQMGQEVILRCVPISNHLYFYWYRQILGQKVEFLVSFYNNEISEKSEIFDDQFSVERPDGSNFTLKIRSTKLEDSAMYFCASSQDRGSNQPQHFGDGTRLSIL.

J is TRBJ1-6 and V is TRBV7-9; TRBD1 matches at 11 bases. Germline-derived CDR1 and CDR2 are SEHNR and FQNEAQ (reference sequence). The V gene end was trimmed by 4 bases and the J gene end by 3 bases; junction bases not matched to a gene: 2. The CDR3 sequence is 16 residues long. Here the CDR3 reads CASSSGTGGYNSPLHF. The CDR3 coding sequence is TGTGCCAGCAGCTCCGGGACAGGGGGCTATAATTCACCCCTCCACTTT.

This clone showed up just once. This chain links TRBV6-4 with TRBJ2-1; 10 bases map to TRBD2. The germline V gene has CDR1 MRHNA and CDR2 SNTAGT. The CDR3 is 15 residues long. V lost 4 bases and J lost 4; bases outside the gene matches: 4. This CDR3 reads CASSVELAGYNEQFF. Here the CDR3 DNA reads TGTGCCAGCAGTGTAGAACTAGCGGGATACAATGAGCAGTTCTTC.

A few counts support this clone. The chain combines TRBV6-5 with TRBJ1-5; 8 positions agree with TRBD1. The CDR3 sequence is 12 residues long. Germline V gene data show CDR1 as MNHEY and CDR2 as SVGAGI. J gave up 10 bases and V 6 bases, and 5 bases lay outside the gene matches. CDR3 nucleotides: TGTGCCAGCAGCCGCGGGACAGGCCCCCAGCATTTT. Its translation is CASSRGTGPQHF.

The rearrangement joins TRBV6-4 to TRBJ2-7, with 7 bases fitting TRBD1. Trimming at V came to 3 bases and at J to 12 bases, leaving 5 bases not matched to a gene. The V gene's germline CDR1 is MRHNA and CDR2 SNTAGT. The CDR3 length is 11 residues. The CDR3: CASSEQAGGYF. CDR3 DNA sequence: TGTGCCAGCAGTGAACAGGCAGGGGGGTACTTC.

V gene TRBV12-5 combines with J gene TRBJ1-1, with 9 nucleotides matching TRBD1. The V gene's germline CDR1 is LGHNT and CDR2 FRNRAP. The CDR3 has 16 residues. Trimming at V came to 2 bases and at J to 4 bases, leaving 8 bases not matched to a gene. The DNA for the CDR3 is TGTGCTAGTGGTTTGTTCACGGGACAGGGTATCACTGAAGCTTTCTTT. Its protein is CASGLFTGQGITEAFF.

The chain joins TRBV28 to TRBJ1-4; no reliable D call. Looked up from germline, CDR1 is MDHEN and CDR2 is SYDVKM. V was clipped by 6 bases and J by 5 bases, with 4 bases between them. The CDR3 covers 11 residues. The CDR3 loop reads CASRLNEKLFF. CDR3 sequence (DNA): TGTGCCAGCAGACTGAATGAAAAACTGTTTTTT. The whole variable domain, remainder taken from reference TRBV28 and TRBJ1-4, is DVKVTQSSRYLVKRTGEKVFLECVQDMDHENMFWYRQDPGLGLRLIYFSYDVKMKEKGDIPEGYSVSREKKERFSLILESASTNQTSMYLCASRLNEKLFFGSGTQLSVL.

V usage is TRBV5-1 and J usage is TRBJ1-1; possible D gene TRBD1, 5 bases. This CDR3 contains 14 residues. Per the germline V gene, CDR1 is SGHRS and CDR2 is YFSETQ. V was trimmed by 1 base and J by 3 bases, leaving 10 bases between them. This CDR3 is CASSLSGLDTEAFF. The CDR3 DNA follows: TGCGCCAGCAGCTTGTCAGGGCTGGACACTGAAGCTTTCTTT.

The chain links TRBV7-9 to TRBJ2-7; 10 bases align to TRBD2. The CDR3 is made up of 15 amino acids. J was trimmed by 1 base and V by 2 bases; bases with no gene match: 2. The germline CDR1 and CDR2 sequences are SEHNR and FQNEAQ (reference sequence). The chain's CDR3 is CASSLLAGVSYEQYF. The DNA of the CDR3 is TGTGCCAGCAGCTTACTAGCGGGAGTTTCCTACGAGCAGTACTTC.

This rearrangement joins TRBV28 to TRBJ2-5; 8 bases are shared with TRBD1. CDR1 is MDHEN and CDR2 is SYDVKM in the germline V gene. This CDR3 contains 14 residues. V gave up 5 bases and J gave up 4 bases; unmatched junction bases: 6. This CDR3 reads CASSRTGGRETQYF. The CDR3 DNA follows: TGTGCCAGCAGTCGTACAGGGGGTAGAGAGACCCAGTACTTC.

The rearrangement joins TRBV3-1 (or the pseudogene TRBV3-2) to TRBJ2-3, with 8 bases aligning to TRBD2. From germline, CDR1 is LGHDT and CDR2 YNNKEL (reference sequence). Trimming at V came to 7 bases and at J to 2 bases, leaving 8 bases not matched to a gene. The CDR3 has 15 residues. This CDR3 is CASKRSGTNTDTQYF. In nucleotides, the CDR3 is TGTGCCAGCAAACGTAGCGGGACCAACACAGATACGCAGTATTTT.

The V call is TRBV5-3, the J call TRBJ1-5; TRBD1 matches 7 bases. TRBV5-3 is an open reading frame whose function is uncertain. The CDR3 contains 15 residues. Unmatched junction bases numbered 5, after V lost 4 bases and J lost 1 base. The CDR3 spells CARSLTGRSNQPQHF. CDR3 sequence (DNA): TGTGCCAGAAGCCTGACAGGGAGGAGCAATCAGCCCCAGCATTTT.

CDR3 in amino acids: CASSLDRGGNQPQHF. CDR3 in DNA: TGTGCCAGCAGCCTGGACAGGGGGGGGAATCAGCCCCAGCATTTT. This rearrangement joins TRBV7-9 to TRBJ1-5, with 10 nucleotides matching TRBD1. Trimming at V came to 5 bases and at J to 4 bases, leaving 5 bases not matched to a gene. The CDR3 consists of 15 residues. The germline V gene encodes CDR1 SEHNR and CDR2 FQNEAQ (reference sequence).

The V gene is TRBV6-1, the J gene TRBJ1-5, with D uncertain. The CDR3 has 16 amino acids. Germline V CDR1 and CDR2: MNHNS, SASEGT. V lost 1 base and J lost 5, with 15 bases in between. As DNA, the CDR3 is TGTGCCAGCAGTGAAGGGTGGAAGGCGGGCGATCAGCCCCAGCATTTT. Its protein is CASSEGWKAGDQPQHF.

The chain recombines TRBV27 with TRBJ2-5; weak D call: TRBD1 (6 bases). Trimming shortened V by 2 bases and J by 10 bases, and 20 bases separated the two germline ends. This CDR3 is built from 15 residues. Germline V gene sequence: CDR1 MNHEY, CDR2 SMNVEV (reference sequence). The CDR3 nucleotides are TGTGCCAGCAGTTTAAATCGAGAACAGGGAACGGTCCAGTACTTC. This encodes CASSLNREQGTVQYF.

The chain joins TRBV6-2 or TRBV6-3 to TRBJ1-2, with D possibly being TRBD1 (5 bases). V shed 3 bases and J shed 2 bases, with 25 bases lying between them. There are 19 residues in the CDR3. The germline gives CDR1 MNHEY, CDR2 SVGEGT. The CDR3 reads CASSYHEGRSTANNYGYTF. CDR3 in DNA: TGTGCCAGCAGTTATCATGAAGGCAGATCGACAGCCAACAACTATGGCTACACCTTC.